The 10 T cell receptor beta chains below all came from one sample that was sequenced in a study of shared clonotypes between healthy human individuals. Assay: immunoSEQ multiplex PCR; the TCRdb copy retains only in-frame clones and omits some. The top ten clones hold roughly 1.2% of a sample with under 2,000,000 clones, roughly 94% of them seen once. CD45RO-negative CD8 cells positively selected for CCR7 made up the naive population, which excluded terminally differentiated effector memory CD45RA+ cells. Sequencing was done on a sample of naive CD8+ T cells sorted from blood. Source of these receptors: a man between 18 and 35 years old in good health.

To note about this clone: Other DNA sequences in the sample encode the same CDR3. J is TRBJ1-1 and V is TRBV2, with 8 bases identical to TRBD1. The germline V gene encodes CDR1 SNHLY and CDR2 FYNNEI. The junction had 3 bases not matched to a gene; V was cut back by 6 bases and J by 0 bases. This CDR3 has 14 amino acids. This CDR3 reads CASSGQGMNTEAFF. The CDR3 DNA is TGTGCCAGCAGCGGACAGGGAATGAACACTGAAGCTTTCTTT.

The chain has TRBV25-1 and TRBJ1-4; no firm D call. The CDR3 runs to 14 residues. Germline V lookup: CDR1 MGHDK, CDR2 SYGVNS. The V end was cut by 5 bases, the J end by 7 bases, with 14 bases between. CDR3 protein: CASSSGGWSEKLFF. CDR3 DNA: TGTGCCAGCAGTTCGGGAGGTTGGAGTGAAAAACTGTTTTTT. The complete variable domain, with remaining parts taken from reference TRBV25-1 and TRBJ1-4, reads EADIYQTPRYLVIGTGKKITLECSQTMGHDKMYWYQQDPGMELHLIHYSYGVNSTEKGDLSSESTVSRIRTEHFPLTLESARPSHTSQYLCASSSGGWSEKLFFGSGTQLSVL.

Worth noting for this clone: This CDR3 is also generated by other DNA sequences in the sample. The J gene is TRBJ2-5, the V gene TRBV2; no reliable D call. The V gene's germline CDR1 is SNHLY and CDR2 FYNNEI. The CDR3 length is 11 residues. Trimming removed 3 bases at V and 5 bases at J, with 4 bases between. Here the CDR3 reads CASSEDETQYF. The CDR3 DNA follows: TGTGCCAGCAGTGAGGATGAGACCCAGTACTTC.

For this clone: Other DNA variants within this sample encode the same CDR3. V gene TRBV27 combines with J gene TRBJ1-2; no clear D gene. The CDR3 spans 14 residues. Germline V gene data show CDR1 as MNHEY and CDR2 as SMNVEV (reference sequence). V was shortened by 4 bases and J by 4 bases, with 13 bases between the two germline ends. CDR3 sequence: CASSWGESGYGYTF. The CDR3 DNA follows: TGTGCCAGCAGTTGGGGTGAGTCAGGCTATGGCTACACCTTC.

The J gene is TRBJ1-1, the V gene TRBV7-6; 7 bases match TRBD1. This CDR3 has 15 amino acids. Trimming removed 1 base from V and 6 bases from J; junction bases left unmatched: 8. Per germline, CDR1 SGHVS and CDR2 FNYEAQ. CDR3 loop: CASSLVVDRVAEAFF. CDR3 DNA sequence: TGTGCCAGCAGCTTAGTTGTCGACAGGGTTGCTGAAGCTTTCTTT. Filled out from reference TRBV7-6 and TRBJ1-1, the complete variable domain reads GAGVSQSPRYKVTKRGQDVALRCDPISGHVSLYWYRQALGQGPEFLTYFNYEAQQDKSGLPNDRFSAERPEGSISTLTIQRTEQRDSAMYRCASSLVVDRVAEAFFGQGTRLTVV.

The J gene is TRBJ1-1, the V gene TRBV19; D call uncertain. CDR3 size: 13 residues. Trimming pared 3 bases from V and 5 bases from J, leaving 10 bases between. CDR1 LNHDA and CDR2 SQIVND come from the germline V gene (reference sequence). CDR3 nucleotide sequence: TGTGCCAGTAGTATCGTTGCTGGGACTGAAGCTTTCTTT. Its translation: CASSIVAGTEAFF.

The J gene is TRBJ1-1, the V gene TRBV6-5, with a tentative D call TRBD1 (5 bases). The CDR3 is made up of 14 amino acids. The germline V gene encodes CDR1 MNHEY and CDR2 SVGAGI. Trimming took off 8 bases at V and 0 bases at J, with 13 bases between the two ends. The CDR3 nucleotides are TGTGCCAGCCATCCTGGGGCGCTGAACACTGAAGCTTTCTTT. Translating it yields CASHPGALNTEAFF.

This clone has just a few counts. At the DNA level, this CDR3 is encoded by other sequences in the same sample as well. V and J are TRBV4-1 and TRBJ2-7, with TRBD1 matching over 10 bases. CDR1 and CDR2 from the germline V gene are MGHRA and YSYEKL. Germline trimming cut 2 bases from V and 3 bases from J; bases unmatched to any gene: 4. CDR3 length equals 15 residues. CDR3 sequence: CASSQTGTGVYEQYF. Here the CDR3 DNA reads TGCGCCAGCAGCCAAACCGGGACAGGGGTCTACGAGCAGTACTTC.

The CDR3 DNA reads as TGTGCCAGCAGCGATAAAAGGACAGAAATAGATTCACCCCTCCACTTT. Its protein is CASSDKRTEIDSPLHF. The rearrangement joins TRBV7-9 to TRBJ1-6, with D maybe TRBD1 (6 bases). CDR3 length: 16 amino acids. The germline V and J ends were trimmed by 5 bases and 8 bases, with 19 bases remaining between them. CDR1 SEHNR and CDR2 FQNEAQ come from the germline V gene (reference sequence).

The chain carries TRBV12-5 and TRBJ2-7; D may correspond to TRBD1 or TRBD2 (6 bases each). Per germline, CDR1 LGHNT and CDR2 FRNRAP. The CDR3 covers 13 residues. Trimming cost V 11 bases and J 6 bases, with 20 bases left between them. CDR3 loop: CASSMGGSLEQYF. In DNA, the CDR3 is TGTGCTTCCTCGATGGGGGGCTCCCTCGAGCAGTACTTC.